Listed below are T cell receptor beta chains from one sample, sequenced in a study of OX40 agonist ivuxolimab in advanced cancers. The table came from immunoSEQ multiplex PCR; TCRdb's copy has only in-frame clones and leaves some out. The repertoire holds 75,000 to 80,000 clones, 90% to 95% seen once, with about 20% in the top ten. The sequenced sample was CD4+ or CD8+ T cells sorted from blood, obtained in a trial of the OX40 agonist ivuxolimab. These receptors were taken from an adult with an advanced solid tumor such as melanoma, head and neck, liver or kidney cancer. Each CDR3 is given with its conserved first and last residue. The D gene is left open where the match is weak. The size field is filled for only some rows; it gives once, few, many or a size class.

>-|TRBJ1-5|TRBV6-1|-
TGTGCCAGCGATCGGGGGACGGCTAGCAATCAGCCCCAGCATTTT
CASDRGTASNQPQHF
>-|TRBJ2-1|TRBV30|-
TGTGCCTGGAGTGTCGGAGACAATGAGCAGTTCTTC
CAWSVGDNEQFF
>-|TRBJ1-2|TRBV7-9|-
TGTGCCAGCAGCTTAGCGGTGCCAACGGCGGGCTACACCTTC
CASSLAVPTAGYTF
>-|TRBJ2-2|TRBV19|-
TGTGCCAGTAGTATAGTTTACACCGGGGAGCTGTTTTTT
CASSIVYTGELFF
>-|TRBJ1-2|TRBV11-2|-
TGTGCCAGCACCACAGGGTTTGGCTACACCTTC
CASTTGFGYTF
>-|TRBJ1-1|TRBV25-1|-
TGTGCCAGCAGTTCTTGGGACCCGCAATCTGAAGCTTTCTTT
CASSSWDPQSEAFF
>-|TRBJ1-2|TRBV19|TRBD1
TGTGCCAGTAGCCCGGGACAGCTAAACTATGGCTACACCTTC
CASSPGQLNYGYTF
>once|TRBJ1-5|TRBV4-1|-
TGCGCCAGCAGCCAAGAATCAGAAAGATTCCATCAGCCCCAGCATTTT
CASSQESERFHQPQHF
>-|TRBJ2-5|TRBV19|-
TGTGCCAGTAGCCGGGACTACCAAGAGACCCAGTACTTC
CASSRDYQETQYF
>-|TRBJ2-4|TRBV7-9|-
TGTGCCAGCACCGAAGGGGGGTCGGCAAATAACAAAAACATTCAGTACTTC
CASTEGGSANNKNIQYF
>-|TRBJ2-2|TRBV6-5|-
TGTGCCAGCAGTGGAATAAGGTCGGGGACCGGGGAGCTGTTTTTT
CASSGIRSGTGELFF
>-|TRBJ1-5|TRBV7-8|-
TGTGCCAGCAGCCCCTGGACAGTTTATAGCAATCAGCCCCAGCATTTT
CASSPWTVYSNQPQHF
>-|TRBJ2-7|TRBV5-6|-
TGTGCCAGCAGCTTGGGGCCTCAGGGGAGCTCCTACGAGCAGTACTTC
CASSLGPQGSSYEQYF
>-|TRBJ2-7|TRBV11-2|TRBD1
TGTGCCAGCAGCTTAGGGACAGGGGTATCCTACGAGCAGTACTTC
CASSLGTGVSYEQYF
>-|TRBJ2-7|TRBV2|-
TGTGCCAGCAGTGGGTTGGGGGCCCTCTCGGAGCAGTACTTC
CASSGLGALSEQYF
>once|TRBJ2-7|TRBV7-8|-
TGTGCCAGCAGCTTAACAGGGGAGGATGGCTACGAGCAGTACTTC
CASSLTGEDGYEQYF
>few|TRBJ1-1|TRBV6-6|-
TGTGCCAGCACTACCGAAGCTTTCTTT
CASTTEAFF
>-|TRBJ2-7|TRBV27|-
TGTGCCAGCAGTCCGCTAGGACGACTTGACTACGAGCAGTACTTC
CASSPLGRLDYEQYF
>-|TRBJ1-3|TRBV7-2|-
TGTGCCAGCAGCTACAGTCTGAGCTCTGGAAACACCATATATTTT
CASSYSLSSGNTIYF
>once|TRBJ2-5|TRBV7-9|TRBD1
TGTGCCAGCAGCGCGACTACCGGGACAGGGGACGAGACCCAGTACTTC
CASSATTGTGDETQYF
>-|TRBJ2-4|TRBV5-6|TRBD1
TGTGCCAGCAGCTTAAGACAGGGGAACATTCAGTACTTC
CASSLRQGNIQYF
>-|TRBJ2-7|TRBV14|-
TGTGCCAGCAGCCAAGACATGGGTTCGTACGAGCAGTACTTC
CASSQDMGSYEQYF
>-|TRBJ2-1|TRBV27|-
TGTGCCAGCAGTTTATCAGCTCTAGCGAACCCCAATGAGCAGTTCTTC
CASSLSALANPNEQFF
>-|TRBJ2-5|TRBV6-6|TRBD2
TGTGCCAGCAGCCCTAGCGGGGGGTTCCAAGAGACCCAGTACTTC
CASSPSGGFQETQYF
>-|TRBJ2-7|TRBV27|-
TGTGCCAGCAGTCCCACAGCCTACGAGCAGTACTTC
CASSPTAYEQYF
>once|TRBJ1-5|TRBV5-5|-
TGTGCCAGCAGCTTGGGGTCGGTAAGCAATCAGCCCCAGCATTTT
CASSLGSVSNQPQHF
>-|TRBJ2-1|TRBV11-2|TRBD2
TGTGCCAGCTACAACCGGACTAGCGGGAGTCTGGATGAGCAGTTCTTC
CASYNRTSGSLDEQFF
>-|TRBJ2-4|TRBV6-1|TRBD1
TGTGCCAGCAGTGAATACGGGACAGGGGCAGGCATCTTCCAAAACATTCAGTACTTC
CASSEYGTGAGIFQNIQYF
>once|TRBJ2-5|TRBV18|-
TGTGCCAAAAGGGGGGACCCAAACCGGGGGACCCAGTACTTC
CAKRGDPNRGTQYF
>-|TRBJ1-1|TRBV25-1|-
TGTGCCAGCAGTGGGGAGTTCCTAGGGGCTGAAGCTTTCTTT
CASSGEFLGAEAFF
>once|TRBJ1-5|TRBV7-3|-
TGTGCCAGCAGCTACGATGGTGGGGACAATCAGCCCCAGCATTTT
CASSYDGGDNQPQHF
>-|TRBJ1-4|TRBV25-1|TRBD1
TGTGCCAGCAGTGGGGACAGTAATGAAAAACTGTTTTTT
CASSGDSNEKLFF
>-|TRBJ2-7|TRBV27|-
TGTGCCAGCAGGGGAAGGGGCTACGAGCAGTACTTC
CASRGRGYEQYF
>-|TRBJ2-6|TRBV12-5|TRBD2
TGTGCTAGTGGTTTGGGTAGGGAGGGCGTCCTGACTTTC
CASGLGREGVLTF
>-|TRBJ1-3|TRBV19|-
TGTGCCAGTAGCTTCCCGAGTGCCCCCTGGTCTTCTGGAAACACCATATATTTT
CASSFPSAPWSSGNTIYF
>-|TRBJ1-1|TRBV7-9|-
TGTGCCAGCAGCTCTCAAGCGTGGACGACAGGACCGGAGGAAGCTTTCTTT
CASSSQAWTTGPEEAFF